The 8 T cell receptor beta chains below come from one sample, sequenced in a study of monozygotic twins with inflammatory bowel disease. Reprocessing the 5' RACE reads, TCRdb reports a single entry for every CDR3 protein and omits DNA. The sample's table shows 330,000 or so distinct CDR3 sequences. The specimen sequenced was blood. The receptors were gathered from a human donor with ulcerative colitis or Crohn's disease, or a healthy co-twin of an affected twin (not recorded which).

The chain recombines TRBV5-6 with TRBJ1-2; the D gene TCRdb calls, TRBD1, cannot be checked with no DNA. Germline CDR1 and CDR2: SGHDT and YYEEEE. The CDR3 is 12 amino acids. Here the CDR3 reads CASSLVTGGYTF.

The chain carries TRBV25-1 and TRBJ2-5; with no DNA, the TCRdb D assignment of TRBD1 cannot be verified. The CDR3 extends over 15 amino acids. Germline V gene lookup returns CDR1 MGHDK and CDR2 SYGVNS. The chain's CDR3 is CASSDSHRGGETQYF.

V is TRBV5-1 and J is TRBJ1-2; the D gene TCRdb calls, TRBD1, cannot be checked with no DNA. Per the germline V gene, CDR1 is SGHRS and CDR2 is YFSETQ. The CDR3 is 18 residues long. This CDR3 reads CASSLARYRTEGFYGYTF.

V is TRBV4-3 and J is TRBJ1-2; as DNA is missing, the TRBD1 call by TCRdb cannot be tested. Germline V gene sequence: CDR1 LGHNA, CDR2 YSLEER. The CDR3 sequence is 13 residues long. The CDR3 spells CASSQDRQGGYTF.

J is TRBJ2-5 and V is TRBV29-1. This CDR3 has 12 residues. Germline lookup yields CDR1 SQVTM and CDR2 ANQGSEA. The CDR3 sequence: CSAEARVETQYF. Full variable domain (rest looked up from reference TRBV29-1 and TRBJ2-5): SAVISQKPSRDICQRGTSLTIQCQVDSQVTMMFWYRQQPGQSLTLIATANQGSEATYESGFVIDKFPISRPNLTFSTLTVSNMSPEDSSIYLCSAEARVETQYFGPGTRLLVL.

This chain's CDR3 is CASSPGDGFKNTEAFF. The chain recombines TRBV5-1 with TRBJ1-1; TCRdb's D call, TRBD1, is unchecked because there is no DNA. This CDR3 has 16 amino acids. The V gene's germline CDR1 is SGHRS and CDR2 YFSETQ.

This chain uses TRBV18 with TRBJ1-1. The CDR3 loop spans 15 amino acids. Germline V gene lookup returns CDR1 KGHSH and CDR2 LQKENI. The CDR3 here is CASSPPSGRTAEAFF.

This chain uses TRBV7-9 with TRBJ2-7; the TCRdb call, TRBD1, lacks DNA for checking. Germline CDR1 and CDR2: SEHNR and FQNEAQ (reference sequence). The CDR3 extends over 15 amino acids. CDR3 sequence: CASSSGQPVTYEQYF. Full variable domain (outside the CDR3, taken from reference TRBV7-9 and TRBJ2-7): DTGVSQNPRHKITKRGQNVTFRCDPISEHNRLYWYRQTLGQGPEFLTYFQNEAQLEKSRLLSDRFSAERPKGSFSTLEIQRTEQGDSAMYLCASSSGQPVTYEQYFGPGTRLTVT.